The next 24 T cell receptor beta chains were all read from a single sample in a study of CD8 T cells in Susac syndrome. Reverse transcription used about 0.45 to 1 ug RNA and random hexamers. In TCRdb, the immunoSEQ multiplex PCR reads were re-called with MiXCR into one record per CDR3 protein. The table lists fewer than 200,000 distinct CDR3 sequences, more than 85% of them singletons. Sequences were obtained from CD4+ T cells from PBMCs. These receptors were collected from a human donor with Susac syndrome.

The chain has TRBV20-1 and TRBJ2-1; 7 bases line up with TRBD2. This CDR3 has 15 amino acids. J gave up 0 bases and V 1 base, and 3 bases lay outside the gene matches. Germline CDR1 DFQATT, CDR2 SNEGSKA (reference sequence). The CDR3 region has the DNA TGCAGTGCTAGAGGGGAGGGTAGCTCCTACAATGAGCAGTTCTTC. Translation: CSARGEGSSYNEQFF.

The genes are TRBV19 and TRBJ1-5; 9 nucleotides agree with TRBD1. CDR3 length equals 15 residues. Germline V lookup: CDR1 LNHDA, CDR2 SQIVND (reference sequence). V was clipped by 3 bases and J by 4 bases; unmatched bases: 4. In nucleotides, the CDR3 is TGTGCCAGTAGTATCCGGGACAGGGATAATCAGCCCCAGCATTTT. Protein product: CASSIRDRDNQPQHF.

This chain joins TRBV2 and TRBJ1-1; maybe TRBD1 (6 bases). CDR1 is SNHLY, CDR2 FYNNEI, per germline. Trimming removed 6 bases at V and 2 bases at J, with 13 bases between. The CDR3 is made up of 14 amino acids. The CDR3 nucleotides read TGTGCCAGCAGAAAAGGACAGCGTAACACTGAAGCTTTCTTT. Amino acids: CASRKGQRNTEAFF. Filled out from reference TRBV2 and TRBJ1-1, the complete variable domain reads EPEVTQTPSHQVTQMGQEVILRCVPISNHLYFYWYRQILGQKVEFLVSFYNNEISEKSEIFDDQFSVERPDGSNFTLKIRSTKLEDSAMYFCASRKGQRNTEAFFGQGTRLTVV.

This clonotype was observed a handful of times. The CDR3 here is CASSPGTGSYNEQFF. CDR3 DNA sequence: TGTGCCAGCTCACCAGGGACGGGCTCCTACAATGAGCAGTTCTTC. The chain joins TRBV18 to TRBJ2-1; D is perhaps TRBD1 or TRBD2 (5 bases each). The V end was cut by 2 bases, the J end by 0 bases, with 8 bases between. The CDR3 has 15 amino acids. CDR1 is KGHSH and CDR2 is LQKENI in the germline V gene.

The chain has TRBV12-3 or TRBV12-4 and TRBJ2-1; possibly TRBD1 for D (5 bases). Trimming took off 7 bases at V and 2 bases at J, with 15 bases between the two ends. This CDR3 contains 15 residues. The CDR3, as DNA: TGTGCCAGCATCTCAGGGTTAGGGACCTACAATGAGCAGTTCTTC. Residues: CASISGLGTYNEQFF.

This rearrangement joins TRBV7-6 to TRBJ2-7; TRBD2 matches at 11 bases. The germline gives CDR1 SGHVS, CDR2 FNYEAQ. The CDR3 has 16 amino acids. V lost 0 bases to trimming and J lost 2 bases; unmatched junction nucleotides: 3. CDR3 sequence reads: CASSLAVAGGPYEQYF. The CDR3, as DNA: TGTGCCAGCAGCTTAGCGGTAGCGGGAGGGCCCTACGAGCAGTACTTC.

The genes are TRBV2 and TRBJ2-2, with D unresolved. Per the germline V gene, CDR1 is SNHLY and CDR2 is FYNNEI. V lost 5 bases, J lost 5 bases, and 9 bases lay in between. This CDR3 is built from 13 residues. As DNA, the CDR3 is TGTGCCAGCAGTCCGACGGTGACCGGGGAGCTGTTTTTT. Residues: CASSPTVTGELFF.

This clonotype occurred once. The V gene is TRBV4-1, the J gene TRBJ2-3; TRBD2 matches at 11 bases. The CDR3 runs 18 residues. Germline assignment: CDR1 MGHRA and CDR2 YSYEKL. Trimming took 4 bases from V and 0 from J; bases not matched to a gene: 9. CDR3 sequence reads: CASSPGLAVIKSTDTQYF. As DNA, the CDR3 is TGCGCCAGCAGCCCGGGACTAGCGGTGATAAAGAGCACAGATACGCAGTATTTT.

The rearrangement uses TRBV3-1 and TRBJ2-1; 8 bases match TRBD2. The ends lost 8 bases at V and 8 bases at J; junction bases unmatched: 14. The CDR3 is 15 amino acids. Germline V CDR1 and CDR2: LGHDT, YNNKEL (reference sequence). The CDR3 sequence is CASQKDGRAVDEQFF. For the CDR3, the DNA is TGTGCCAGCCAAAAGGACGGGAGGGCCGTCGATGAGCAGTTCTTC.

The chain couples TRBV3-1 to TRBJ1-3, with D tentatively TRBD1 (5 bases). The CDR3 length is 15 residues. Germline V gene data show CDR1 as LGHDT and CDR2 as YNNKEL (reference sequence). The V gene lost 8 bases and the J gene lost 0 bases, with 14 bases spanning the gap. DNA for the CDR3: TGTGCCAGCTCGGGGGGGATCGGCTCTGGAAACACCATATATTTT. Amino acids: CASSGGIGSGNTIYF.

This clonotype was found once. The chain employs TRBV9 and TRBJ2-5; TRBD2 agrees at 14 bases. The DNA end lines up better with TRBJ2-1; the J call may be wrong. CDR3 length equals 15 residues. Germline assignment: CDR1 SGDLS and CDR2 YYNGEE. The CDR3 reads CASSPGLAGDRSQFF. The CDR3 bases are TGTGCCAGCAGCCCGGGACTAGCGGGAGACCGAAGCCAGTTCTTC.

The chain links TRBV5-4 to TRBJ2-4; D may be TRBD1 (6 bases). V was trimmed by 1 base and J by 5 bases, leaving 13 bases between them. CDR1 and CDR2 (germline): SGHNT, YYREEE (reference sequence). CDR3 length: 15 residues. CDR3 sequence (DNA): TGTGCCAGCAGCTTGAATGGACAGAGAGAAAACATTCAGTACTTC. This gives the protein CASSLNGQRENIQYF.

The CDR3 bases are TGTGCCAGCAGTTTAACATCTCGCAGCAGATACACCTTC. It codes for CASSLTSRSRYTF. This sequence joins TRBV27 and TRBJ1-2; D gene uncertain. CDR1 and CDR2 (germline): MNHEY, SMNVEV (reference sequence). The CDR3 is 13 residues long. Trimming stripped 2 bases from V and 11 bases from J, with 15 bases between.

J is TRBJ2-3 and V is TRBV6-5; weak D call: TRBD1 (5 bases). The CDR3 loop spans 12 amino acids. Between the trimmed V and J ends, which lost 6 bases and 3 bases, there was a span of 7 bases. Germline assignment: CDR1 MNHEY and CDR2 SVGAGI. CDR3 bases: TGTGCCAGCAGGGCAGGGACAGATACGCAGTATTTT. Protein sequence: CASRAGTDTQYF.

The chain employs TRBV27 and TRBJ1-5, with D unclear. From germline, CDR1 is MNHEY and CDR2 SMNVEV (reference sequence). The CDR3 consists of 14 residues. The V and J ends lost 5 bases and 4 bases respectively, with 12 bases between them. CDR3 loop: CASSLQKGNQPQHF. CDR3 nucleotide sequence: TGTGCCAGCAGTCTCCAAAAGGGAAATCAGCCCCAGCATTTT.

This clonotype is a singleton in its sample. The V gene is TRBV5-6, the J gene TRBJ1-2; the match to TRBD1 covers 7 bases. V trimming: 0 bases; J trimming: 3 bases; junction bases outside the gene matches: 2. The CDR3 consists of 14 residues. CDR1 is SGHDT and CDR2 is YYEEEE in the germline V gene. The DNA for the CDR3 is TGTGCCAGCAGCTTGGCCGGGACAGACTATGGCTACACCTTC. Amino acids: CASSLAGTDYGYTF.

The chain couples TRBV20-1 to TRBJ2-7, with 10 bases lining up with TRBD1. Germline V gene lookup returns CDR1 DFQATT and CDR2 SNEGSKA (reference sequence). The CDR3 is made up of 13 amino acids. V lost 4 bases to trimming and J lost 4 bases; unmatched junction nucleotides: 4. DNA for the CDR3: TGCAGTGCTACCCGACAGGGGGCGTACGAGCAGTACTTC. It yields the protein CSATRQGAYEQYF.

This clonotype was counted a single time. The chain is built from TRBV6-1 and TRBJ1-6; weak D call: TRBD1 (6 bases). V was cut by 6 bases and J by 4 bases, with 16 bases left in between. The germline V gene encodes CDR1 MNHNS and CDR2 SASEGT. The CDR3 sequence is 16 residues long. The CDR3 region has the DNA TGTGCCAGCAGGCCCACATCGGGACATTATAATTCACCCCTCCACTTT. Its translation: CASRPTSGHYNSPLHF.

The chain uses TRBV12-3 or TRBV12-4 and TRBJ1-4; D is possibly TRBD1 (5 bases). The V gene lost 6 bases and the J gene lost 8 bases, with 16 bases spanning the gap. This CDR3 region has 14 residues. CDR3 in DNA: TGTGCCAGCAGCTCTACACGGGGCAGCGAAAAACTGTTTTTT. Protein sequence: CASSSTRGSEKLFF.

The chain is built from TRBV4-1 and TRBJ2-7; 8 nucleotides agree with TRBD2. Germline V gives CDR1 MGHRA, CDR2 YSYEKL. The V segment lost 1 base and the J segment 3 bases; nucleotides outside the gene matches: 5. This CDR3 contains 15 residues. In nucleotides, the CDR3 is TGCGCCAGCAGCCAAGTGTCTCGGGAGGGCTACGAGCAGTACTTC. Its translation: CASSQVSREGYEQYF.

V gene TRBV7-9 combines with J gene TRBJ2-1; D uncertain. V lost 7 bases, J lost 5 bases, and 9 bases lay in between. The CDR3 has 12 residues. Germline V gene data show CDR1 as SEHNR and CDR2 as FQNEAQ (reference sequence). CDR3: CASNRLDNEQFF. The CDR3, as DNA: TGTGCCAGCAACCGTCTGGACAATGAGCAGTTCTTC.

V is TRBV29-1 and J is TRBJ2-1; no reliable D call. Per germline, CDR1 SQVTM and CDR2 ANQGSEA. The CDR3 is 15 residues long. Trimming left V 5 bases short and J 0 bases short, with 14 bases between. The chain's CDR3 is CSVSRAPSSYNEQFF. The DNA of the CDR3 is TGCAGCGTTTCTCGGGCCCCAAGCTCCTACAATGAGCAGTTCTTC.

The J gene is TRBJ2-7, the V gene TRBV12-3 or TRBV12-4; D uncertain. The CDR3 totals 13 residues. The germline V and J ends were trimmed by 6 bases and 2 bases, with 11 bases remaining between them. The CDR3 DNA reads as TGTGCCAGCAGCTCGCAGGTTCCCTACGAGCAGTACTTC. Residues: CASSSQVPYEQYF.

This rearrangement joins TRBV28 to TRBJ2-4, with 10 bases fitting TRBD1. Unmatched junction bases numbered 9, after V lost 7 bases and J lost 0 bases. Germline CDR1 reads MDHEN; CDR2 reads SYDVKM. This CDR3 contains 17 residues. The CDR3 coding sequence is TGTGCCAGCACGCCGGGACAGGGGACCCTAGCCAAAAACATTCAGTACTTC. Translation: CASTPGQGTLAKNIQYF.